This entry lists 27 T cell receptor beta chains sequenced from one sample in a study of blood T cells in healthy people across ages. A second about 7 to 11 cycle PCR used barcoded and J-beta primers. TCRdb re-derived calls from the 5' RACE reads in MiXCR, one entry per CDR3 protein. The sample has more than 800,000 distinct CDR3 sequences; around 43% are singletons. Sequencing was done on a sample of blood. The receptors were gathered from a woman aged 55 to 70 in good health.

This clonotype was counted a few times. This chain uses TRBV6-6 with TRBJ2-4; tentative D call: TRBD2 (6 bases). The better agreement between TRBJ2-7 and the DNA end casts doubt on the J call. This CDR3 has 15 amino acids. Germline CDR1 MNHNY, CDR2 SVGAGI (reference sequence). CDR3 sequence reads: CASSSTVGRHYEQYF. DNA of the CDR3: TGTGCCAGCAGCTCAACGGTAGGGAGGCACTACGAGCAGTACTTC.

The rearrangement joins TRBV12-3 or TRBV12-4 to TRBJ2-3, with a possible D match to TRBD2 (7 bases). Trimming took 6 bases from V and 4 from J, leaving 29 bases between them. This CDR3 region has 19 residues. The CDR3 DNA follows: TGTGCCAGCAGGCCCTTAGGGGGGGGGGAAGGTGGAAGTCCAGATACGCAGTATTTT. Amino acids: CASRPLGGGEGGSPDTQYF.

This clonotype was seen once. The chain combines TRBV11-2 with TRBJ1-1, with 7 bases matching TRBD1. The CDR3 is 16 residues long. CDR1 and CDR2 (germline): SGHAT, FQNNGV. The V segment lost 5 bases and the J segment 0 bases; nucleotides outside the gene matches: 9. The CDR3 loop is CASSEWATGMNTEAFF. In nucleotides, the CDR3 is TGTGCCAGCAGCGAGTGGGCGACAGGGATGAACACTGAAGCTTTCTTT.

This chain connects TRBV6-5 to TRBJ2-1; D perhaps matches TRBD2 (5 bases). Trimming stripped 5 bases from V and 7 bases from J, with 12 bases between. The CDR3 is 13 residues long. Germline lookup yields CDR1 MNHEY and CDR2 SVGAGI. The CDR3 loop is CASSIGLPNEQFF. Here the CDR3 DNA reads TGTGCCAGCAGTATCGGACTTCCAAATGAGCAGTTCTTC.

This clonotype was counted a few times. The CDR3 region is CASRPSLTGGFETQYF. CDR3 sequence (DNA): TGTGCCAGCAGGCCCTCGTTGACAGGGGGCTTCGAGACCCAGTACTTC. The rearrangement links TRBV28 to TRBJ2-5, with 10 bases identical to TRBD1. The CDR3 loop spans 16 amino acids. The V gene end was trimmed by 6 bases and the J gene end by 5 bases; junction bases not matched to a gene: 12. Per germline, CDR1 MDHEN and CDR2 SYDVKM. The full variable domain, with the rest looked up from reference TRBV28 and TRBJ2-5, is DVKVTQSSRYLVKRTGEKVFLECVQDMDHENMFWYRQDPGLGLRLIYFSYDVKMKEKGDIPEGYSVSREKKERFSLILESASTNQTSMYLCASRPSLTGGFETQYFGPGTRLLVL.

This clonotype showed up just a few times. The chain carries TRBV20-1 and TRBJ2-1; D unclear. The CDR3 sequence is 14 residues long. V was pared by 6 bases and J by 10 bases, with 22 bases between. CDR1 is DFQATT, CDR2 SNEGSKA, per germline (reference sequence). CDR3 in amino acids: CSANYDQPKWEQFF. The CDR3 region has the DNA TGCAGTGCCAACTACGACCAGCCCAAGTGGGAGCAGTTCTTC.

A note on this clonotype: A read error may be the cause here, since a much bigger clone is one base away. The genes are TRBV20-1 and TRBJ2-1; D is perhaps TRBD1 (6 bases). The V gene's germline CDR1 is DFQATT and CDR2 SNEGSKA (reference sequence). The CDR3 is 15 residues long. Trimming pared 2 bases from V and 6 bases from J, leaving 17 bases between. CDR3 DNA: TGCAGTGCTAGACATCAGGGGCCTAGAGGCAATGAGCAGTTCTTC. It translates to CSARHQGPRGNEQFF.

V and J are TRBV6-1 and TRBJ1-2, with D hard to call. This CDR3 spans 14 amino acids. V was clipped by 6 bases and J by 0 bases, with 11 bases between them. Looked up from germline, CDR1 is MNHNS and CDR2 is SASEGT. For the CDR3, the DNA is TGTGCCAGCAGCCTCGGGGTACCTAACTATGGCTACACCTTC. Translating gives CASSLGVPNYGYTF.

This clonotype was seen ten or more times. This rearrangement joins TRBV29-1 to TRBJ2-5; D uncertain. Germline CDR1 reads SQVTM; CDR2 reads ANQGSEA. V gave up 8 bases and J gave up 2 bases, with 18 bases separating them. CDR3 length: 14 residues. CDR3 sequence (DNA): TGCAGCTCCCTTGGGGAAAAGGTGCAAGAGACCCAGTACTTC. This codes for CSSLGEKVQETQYF.

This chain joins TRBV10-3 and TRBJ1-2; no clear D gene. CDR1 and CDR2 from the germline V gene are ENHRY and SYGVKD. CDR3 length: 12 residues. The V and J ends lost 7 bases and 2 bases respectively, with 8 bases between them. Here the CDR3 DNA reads TGTGCCATCACGACGGGGAACTATGGCTACACCTTC. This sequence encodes CAITTGNYGYTF.

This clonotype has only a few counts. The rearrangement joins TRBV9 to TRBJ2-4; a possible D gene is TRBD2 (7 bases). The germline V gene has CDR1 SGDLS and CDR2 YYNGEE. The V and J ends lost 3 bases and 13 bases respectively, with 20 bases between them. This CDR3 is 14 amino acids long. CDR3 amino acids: CASSAGGGGIEQYF. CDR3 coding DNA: TGTGCCAGCAGCGCCGGGGGAGGGGGAATTGAGCAGTACTTC.

In nucleotides, the CDR3 is TGTGCCAGTAGTGTTCTCCTTGGGCGGGGTGAAGCTTTCTTT. It encodes CASSVLLGRGEAFF. J is TRBJ1-1 and V is TRBV19, with D unresolved. The CDR3 sequence is 14 residues long. CDR1 is LNHDA, CDR2 SQIVND, per germline (reference sequence). V gave up 5 bases and J gave up 7 bases, with 17 bases separating them.

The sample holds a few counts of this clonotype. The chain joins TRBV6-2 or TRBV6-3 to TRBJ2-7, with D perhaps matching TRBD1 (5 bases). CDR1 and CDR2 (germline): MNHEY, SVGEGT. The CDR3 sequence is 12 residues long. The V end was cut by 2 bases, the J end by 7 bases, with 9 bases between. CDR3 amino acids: CASSYQGREQYF. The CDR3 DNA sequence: TGTGCCAGCAGTTACCAGGGCCGGGAGCAGTACTTC.

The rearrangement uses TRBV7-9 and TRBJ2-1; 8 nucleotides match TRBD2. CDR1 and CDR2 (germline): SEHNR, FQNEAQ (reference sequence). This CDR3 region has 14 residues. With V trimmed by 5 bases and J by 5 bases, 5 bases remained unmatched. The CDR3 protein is CASSVETSDNEQFF. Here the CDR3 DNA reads TGTGCCAGCAGCGTAGAGACTAGCGACAATGAGCAGTTCTTC.

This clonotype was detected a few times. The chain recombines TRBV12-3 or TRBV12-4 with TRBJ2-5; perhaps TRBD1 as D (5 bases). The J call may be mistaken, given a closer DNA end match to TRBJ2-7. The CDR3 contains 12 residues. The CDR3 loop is CASRQTASEQYF. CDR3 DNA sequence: TGTGCCAGCAGACAGACAGCGTCCGAGCAGTACTTC.

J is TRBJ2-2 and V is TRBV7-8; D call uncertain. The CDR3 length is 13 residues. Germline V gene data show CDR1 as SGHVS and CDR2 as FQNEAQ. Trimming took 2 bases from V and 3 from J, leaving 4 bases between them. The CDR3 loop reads CASSLFDTGELFF. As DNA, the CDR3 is TGTGCCAGCAGCTTATTTGACACCGGGGAGCTGTTTTTT.

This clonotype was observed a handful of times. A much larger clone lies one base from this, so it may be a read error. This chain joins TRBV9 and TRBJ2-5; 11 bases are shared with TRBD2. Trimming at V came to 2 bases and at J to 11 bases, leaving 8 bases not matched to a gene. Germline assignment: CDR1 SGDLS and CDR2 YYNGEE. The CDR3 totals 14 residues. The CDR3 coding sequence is TGTGCCAGCAGCGTTAGCGGGAGGGAGAATGAGCAGTACTTC. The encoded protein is CASSVSGRENEQYF.

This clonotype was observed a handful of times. In DNA form, the CDR3 reads TGCGCCAGCAGCGCGGATGGGACAGGTCACCAGCATTTT. As protein: CASSADGTGHQHF. The chain has TRBV5-1 and TRBJ1-5, with 8 bases aligning to TRBD1. The CDR3 runs to 13 residues. The germline CDR1 and CDR2 sequences are SGHRS and YFSETQ. Trimming at V came to 4 bases and at J to 12 bases, leaving 9 bases not matched to a gene. The full variable domain, with the rest looked up from reference TRBV5-1 and TRBJ1-5, is KAGVTQTPRYLIKTRGQQVTLSCSPISGHRSVSWYQQTPGQGLQFLFEYFSETQRNKGNFPGRFSGRQFSNSRSEMNVSTLELGDSALYLCASSADGTGHQHFGDGTRLSIL.

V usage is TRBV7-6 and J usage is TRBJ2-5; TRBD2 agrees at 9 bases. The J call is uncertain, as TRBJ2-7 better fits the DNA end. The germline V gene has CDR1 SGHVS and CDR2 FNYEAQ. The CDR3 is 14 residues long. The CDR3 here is CASSLIAGALEQYF. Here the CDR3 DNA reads TGTGCCAGCAGCTTAATAGCGGGAGCCCTCGAGCAGTACTTC.

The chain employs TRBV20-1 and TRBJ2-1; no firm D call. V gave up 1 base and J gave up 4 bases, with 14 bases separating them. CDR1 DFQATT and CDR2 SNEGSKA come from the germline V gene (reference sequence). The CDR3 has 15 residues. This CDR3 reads CSARVSEPSYNEQFF. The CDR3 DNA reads TGCAGTGCTAGAGTGAGTGAACCCTCTTACAATGAGCAGTTCTTC.

CDR3 coding DNA: TGTGCCAGCTCGGCACTACTCACAGATACGCAGTATTTT. Its translation: CASSALLTDTQYF. The chain recombines TRBV11-2 with TRBJ2-3; D gene ambiguous. Per germline, CDR1 SGHAT and CDR2 FQNNGV. V lost 8 bases and J lost 2, with 11 bases in between. CDR3 length: 13 amino acids.

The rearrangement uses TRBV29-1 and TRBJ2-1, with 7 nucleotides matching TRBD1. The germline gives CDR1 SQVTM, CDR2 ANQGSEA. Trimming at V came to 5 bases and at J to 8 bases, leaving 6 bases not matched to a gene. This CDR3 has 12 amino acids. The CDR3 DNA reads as TGCAGCGTTAAAAGGGACAGCTATGAGCAGTTCTTC. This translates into CSVKRDSYEQFF.

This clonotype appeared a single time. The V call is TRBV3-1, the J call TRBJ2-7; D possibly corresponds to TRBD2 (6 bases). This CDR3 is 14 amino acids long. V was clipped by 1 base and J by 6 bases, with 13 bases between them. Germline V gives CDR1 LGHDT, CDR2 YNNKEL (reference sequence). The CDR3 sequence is CASSQVAGRGEQYF. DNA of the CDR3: TGTGCCAGCAGCCAAGTTGCGGGACGCGGCGAGCAGTACTTC.

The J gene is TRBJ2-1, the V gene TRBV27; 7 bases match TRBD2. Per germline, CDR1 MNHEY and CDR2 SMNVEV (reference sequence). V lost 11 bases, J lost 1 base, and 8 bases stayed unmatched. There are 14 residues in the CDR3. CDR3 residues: CAGTTSVSYNEQFF. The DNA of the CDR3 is TGTGCCGGCACAACTAGCGTTTCCTACAATGAGCAGTTCTTC.

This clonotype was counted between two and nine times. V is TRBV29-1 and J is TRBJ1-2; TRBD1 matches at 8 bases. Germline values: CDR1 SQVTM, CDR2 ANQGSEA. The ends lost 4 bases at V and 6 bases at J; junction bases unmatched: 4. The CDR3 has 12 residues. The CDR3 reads CSVAGGVNGYTF. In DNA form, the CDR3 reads TGCAGCGTTGCAGGGGGCGTCAATGGCTACACCTTC.

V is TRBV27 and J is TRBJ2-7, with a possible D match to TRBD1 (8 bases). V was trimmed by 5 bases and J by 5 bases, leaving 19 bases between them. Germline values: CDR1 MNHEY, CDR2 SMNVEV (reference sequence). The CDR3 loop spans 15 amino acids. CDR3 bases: TGTGCCAGCAGTACAGGGGGGAGGGCCACGGACGAGCAGTACTTC. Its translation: CASSTGGRATDEQYF.

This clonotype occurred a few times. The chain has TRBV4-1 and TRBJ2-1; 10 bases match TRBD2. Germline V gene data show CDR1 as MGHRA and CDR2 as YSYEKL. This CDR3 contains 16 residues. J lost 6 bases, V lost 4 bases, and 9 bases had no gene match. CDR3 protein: CASSPRASGSFNEQFF. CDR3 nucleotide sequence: TGCGCCAGCAGCCCTCGTGCTAGCGGGAGTTTCAATGAGCAGTTCTTC.